These 17 T cell receptor beta chains originate from one sample sequenced in a study of blood T cells in healthy people across ages. Primers used in a second PCR of roughly 7 to 12 cycles were a sample-barcoded 5' primer and a J-beta primer mix. In TCRdb, the 5' RACE reads were re-called with MiXCR into one record per CDR3 protein. The sample records 600,000 to 800,000 distinct CDR3 sequences, under 65% being singletons. Sequencing was carried out using blood. The receptors derive from a woman over 75 in good health.

Only a few counts were recorded for this clonotype. The genes are TRBV3-1 and TRBJ2-2, with TRBD2 matching over 9 bases. The J segment lost 5 bases and the V segment lost 4 bases, leaving 8 bases of the junction unmatched. Germline lookup yields CDR1 LGHDT and CDR2 YNNKEL (reference sequence). This CDR3 has 16 residues. CDR3 sequence: CASSPPGLAATGELFF. The CDR3 DNA sequence: TGTGCCAGCAGCCCTCCGGGACTAGCCGCGACCGGGGAGCTGTTTTTT.

The V and J genes are TRBV5-1 and TRBJ2-2; D is unresolved. CDR3 length equals 16 residues. Germline V gives CDR1 SGHRS, CDR2 YFSETQ. The ends were cut back, 5 bases at V and 0 bases at J, with 14 bases in the middle. The CDR3 bases are TGCGCCAGCAGATTAGGGCCCACAGCGAACACCGGGGAGCTGTTTTTT. Translating it yields CASRLGPTANTGELFF.

The V and J genes are TRBV30 and TRBJ1-3; D perhaps matches TRBD1 (6 bases). Germline assignment: CDR1 GTSNPN and CDR2 SVGIG (reference sequence). This CDR3 spans 18 amino acids. V was pared by 1 base and J by 0 bases, with 19 bases between. The CDR3 DNA reads as TGTGCCTGGAGTGGGGGCCCCAGGGGAGGGAGCTCTGGAAACACCATATATTTT. Its protein is CAWSGGPRGGSSGNTIYF. Drawing the rest from reference TRBV30 and TRBJ1-3, the complete variable domain is SQTIHQWPATLVQPVGSPLSLECTVEGTSNPNLYWYRQAAGRGLQLLFYSVGIGQISSEVPQNLSASRPQDRQFILSSKKLLLSDSGFYLCAWSGGPRGGSSGNTIYFGEGSWLTVV.

The chain couples TRBV29-1 to TRBJ1-1; D is unclear. This CDR3 spans 12 amino acids. V was clipped by 2 bases and J by 4 bases, with 8 bases between them. The germline CDR1 and CDR2 sequences are SQVTM and ANQGSEA. The DNA for the CDR3 is TGCAGCGTTGAACCCTGGGGCACTGAAGCTTTCTTT. Translation: CSVEPWGTEAFF.

This clonotype was seen at least ten times. The chain links TRBV5-1 to TRBJ1-1; possibly TRBD1 for D (6 bases). The V gene lost 2 bases and the J gene lost 8 bases, with 19 bases spanning the gap. Germline lookup yields CDR1 SGHRS and CDR2 YFSETQ. The CDR3 is 15 residues long. CDR3 coding DNA: TGCGCCAGCAGCTTTGGGGGACACCAGGCGACCGAAGCTTTCTTT. The encoded protein is CASSFGGHQATEAFF.

This clonotype was seen at least ten times. A read error may be the cause here, since a much bigger clone is one base away. The chain employs TRBV7-2 and TRBJ2-3, with no clear D. This CDR3 is built from 13 residues. Germline loops: CDR1 SGHTA, CDR2 FQGNSA. Trimming cost V 5 bases and J 5 bases, with 11 bases left between them. The chain's CDR3 is CASSGEAEDTQYF. For the CDR3, the DNA is TGTGCCAGCAGCGGAGAGGCGGAAGATACGCAGTATTTT.

Details on this clonotype: A read error may explain this, as a much larger clone is one base away. This CDR3 is CASSLVVAGSYEQYF. CDR3 bases: TGTGCCAGCAGCTTAGTTGTGGCAGGATCCTACGAGCAGTACTTC. The chain links TRBV7-9 to TRBJ2-7; D remains ambiguous. This CDR3 spans 15 amino acids. Germline lookup yields CDR1 SEHNR and CDR2 FQNEAQ (reference sequence). Trimming removed 1 base from V and 1 base from J, with 11 bases in between.

This clonotype has a handful of counts. The rearrangement uses TRBV2 and TRBJ2-4; 11 positions agree with TRBD1. V was pared by 5 bases and J by 9 bases, with 15 bases of the junction left unmatched. The CDR3 length is 17 residues. Germline-derived CDR1 and CDR2 are SNHLY and FYNNEI. The CDR3 loop is CASSLPTRDRGLGIQYF. The CDR3 DNA sequence: TGTGCCAGCAGTCTACCAACTCGGGACAGGGGGTTGGGCATTCAGTACTTC. The full variable domain, with the rest looked up from reference TRBV2 and TRBJ2-4, is EPEVTQTPSHQVTQMGQEVILRCVPISNHLYFYWYRQILGQKVEFLVSFYNNEISEKSEIFDDQFSVERPDGSNFTLKIRSTKLEDSAMYFCASSLPTRDRGLGIQYFGAGTRLSVL.

This clonotype was seen more than once but under ten times. The chain recombines TRBV12-3 or TRBV12-4 with TRBJ2-1; 8 bases are a match to TRBD2. The CDR3 runs 14 residues. J gave up 8 bases and V 8 bases, and 11 bases lay outside the gene matches. The chain's CDR3 is CASGGSGSADEQFF. The CDR3 nucleotides read TGTGCCAGCGGAGGGAGCGGGAGTGCCGATGAGCAGTTCTTC.

This chain joins TRBV7-2 and TRBJ2-1; maybe TRBD2 (6 bases). V was cut by 6 bases and J by 1 base, with 13 bases left in between. Germline-derived CDR1 and CDR2 are SGHTA and FQGNSA. The length of the CDR3 is 15 residues. The CDR3 reads CASRKGTGSYNEQFF. The CDR3 bases are TGTGCCAGCAGGAAAGGGACTGGTTCCTACAATGAGCAGTTCTTC.

V usage is TRBV6-5 and J usage is TRBJ1-1; D is undetermined. Per germline, CDR1 MNHEY and CDR2 SVGAGI. This CDR3 has 15 residues. The V and J ends lost 0 bases and 2 bases respectively, with 10 bases between them. CDR3 sequence (DNA): TGTGCCAGCAGTTACTCCGGGGTTACAAACACTGAAGCTTTCTTT. This codes for CASSYSGVTNTEAFF.

At least ten counts were recorded for this clonotype. This chain links TRBV27 with TRBJ2-7; 12 bases match TRBD2. The V and J ends lost 6 bases and 3 bases, in that order; junction bases with no gene match: 12. CDR3 length equals 17 residues. The germline V gene encodes CDR1 MNHEY and CDR2 SMNVEV (reference sequence). The chain's CDR3 is CASSVSGLAGSGYEQYF. As DNA, the CDR3 is TGTGCCAGCAGCGTATCGGGACTAGCGGGCTCCGGCTACGAGCAGTACTTC.

The V and J genes are TRBV5-6 and TRBJ1-2; perhaps TRBD1 as D (6 bases). Trimming removed 3 bases from V and 8 bases from J, with 14 bases in between. This CDR3 has 13 residues. The germline V gene has CDR1 SGHDT and CDR2 YYEEEE. Written as DNA, the CDR3 is TGTGCCAGCAGCTCTACAGGGATTCGAGGCTACACCTTC. Protein product: CASSSTGIRGYTF.

There are many counts of this clonotype. CDR3 DNA: TGCAGCGAACCACGGGACCTCAAGTACTTC. Translation: CSEPRDLKYF. The chain recombines TRBV29-1 with TRBJ2-7; possibly TRBD1 or TRBD2 for D (5 bases each). V dropped 7 bases and J dropped 11 bases, with 15 bases sitting between them. CDR3 size: 10 residues. Germline loops: CDR1 SQVTM, CDR2 ANQGSEA.

This chain connects TRBV20-1 to TRBJ1-4, with D hard to call. This CDR3 comprises 14 residues. V lost 2 bases to trimming and J lost 7 bases, with 14 bases between them. CDR1 and CDR2 (germline): DFQATT, SNEGSKA (reference sequence). The CDR3, as DNA: TGCAGTGCTAGAAGTACGGGGATAGGTGAAAAACTGTTTTTT. Translation gives CSARSTGIGEKLFF.

The chain recombines TRBV27 with TRBJ2-1; 7 nucleotides agree with TRBD2. CDR1 is MNHEY, CDR2 SMNVEV, per germline (reference sequence). With 5 bases clipped from V and 6 bases from J, the junction kept 7 bases outside the gene matches. CDR3 length: 14 residues. CDR3 loop: CASSKLAGVNEQFF. The CDR3 nucleotides are TGTGCCAGCAGTAAGCTGGCGGGGGTCAATGAGCAGTTCTTC.

V usage is TRBV29-1 and J usage is TRBJ2-3; D is unresolved. From germline, CDR1 is SQVTM and CDR2 ANQGSEA. V gave up 7 bases and J gave up 6 bases, with 17 bases separating them. The CDR3 loop spans 13 amino acids. In DNA, the CDR3 is TGCAGCGCCCCCTTGGCGTCGCCCGATACGCAGTATTTT. This sequence encodes CSAPLASPDTQYF.